These 3 T cell receptor beta chains were all obtained from the same sample, sequenced in a study of beta chain features in type 1 diabetes. Study results and limitations: Type 1 diabetes patients showed a moderate but significant shortening of TCRB CDR3s in all four CD4+ subsets.

The antigens these receptors bind are not known. The whole isolated RNA underwent reverse transcription, so sequencing captured expressed TCRB transcripts. Data came from immunoSEQ multiplex PCR; TCRdb stores just in-frame clones and leaves some out. In the table there are 640,000 or so clones, roughly an eighth of which are singletons. The material sequenced was naive CD4+ T cells from blood. These receptors originate from a man between 18 and 29 years old with type 1 diabetes.

This clone occurred a few times. The CDR3 loop is CASGRGGTDTQYF. In DNA, the CDR3 is TGTGCCAGCGGGAGAGGGGGCACAGATACGCAGTATTTT. The gene calls are TRBV6-5 and TRBJ2-3, with D perhaps given as TRBD1 or TRBD2 (5 bases each). Germline CDR1 MNHEY, CDR2 SVGAGI. The CDR3 sequence is 13 residues long. Trimming stripped 8 bases from V and 1 base from J, with 10 bases between.

The genes are TRBV13 and TRBJ2-1; 13 positions match TRBD2. CDR1 PRHDT and CDR2 FYEKMQ come from the germline V gene (reference sequence). J gave up 0 bases and V 5 bases, and 10 bases lay outside the gene matches. The CDR3 extends over 19 amino acids. The CDR3 loop is CASSKGLAGLLSSYNEQFF. The CDR3 region has the DNA TGTGCCAGCAGCAAGGGACTAGCGGGGCTCCTTAGCTCCTACAATGAGCAGTTCTTC.

This clone was observed a few times. The chain is built from TRBV5-1 and TRBJ2-7; D uncertain. Trimming took off 0 bases at V and 5 bases at J, with 6 bases between the two ends. The CDR3 contains 12 residues. The germline V gene encodes CDR1 SGHRS and CDR2 YFSETQ. CDR3 in amino acids: CASSLVRDEQYF. In nucleotides, the CDR3 is TGCGCCAGCAGCTTGGTACGGGACGAGCAGTACTTC.